The 18 T cell receptor beta chains in this list originate from one sample, sequenced in a study of cytomegalovirus exposure and HLA in healthy donors. Primers for the PCR totalled 60 Vbeta and 13 Jbeta. TCRdb's copy holds only in-frame clones and misses some; the assay was immunoSEQ multiplex PCR. The data contain 80,000 to 100,000 clones, over 75% of them seen just once; the ten biggest clones take up more than 3%. Input material: PBMCs. The receptors stem from a female donor in good health and CMV-seropositive.

The V and J genes are TRBV7-2 and TRBJ2-5; the D gene is possibly TRBD2 (6 bases). Germline CDR1 reads SGHTA; CDR2 reads FQGNSA. The CDR3 has 14 residues. V lost 8 bases and J lost 5, with 18 bases in between. CDR3 sequence reads: CASLGGTSGETQYF. The CDR3 DNA reads TGTGCCAGCCTCGGCGGGACCTCAGGGGAGACCCAGTACTTC.

Written as DNA, the CDR3 is TGTGCCAGCAGCTTAGTAGGCGGGGAGAACACTGAAGCTTTCTTT. Its protein is CASSLVGGENTEAFF. The J gene is TRBJ1-1, the V gene TRBV7-9; D is ambiguous. Germline V gives CDR1 SEHNR, CDR2 FQNEAQ (reference sequence). The V end was cut by 1 base, the J end by 1 base, with 10 bases between. CDR3 length: 15 residues.

This rearrangement joins TRBV19 to TRBJ1-6; tentatively, D is TRBD1 (5 bases). The CDR3 extends over 13 amino acids. Germline assignment: CDR1 LNHDA and CDR2 SQIVND (reference sequence). V lost 2 bases to trimming and J lost 9 bases, with 8 bases between them. The CDR3 DNA is TGTGCCAGTAGTATACAGGGAAGTTCACCCCTCCACTTT. This encodes CASSIQGSSPLHF.

The CDR3 DNA reads TGTGCCAGCCTAGGTCAGGGGGCGCGGGAGACCCAGTACTTC. This gives the protein CASLGQGARETQYF. The rearrangement uses TRBV19 and TRBJ2-5; TRBD1 agrees at 8 bases. The V segment lost 9 bases and the J segment 5 bases; nucleotides outside the gene matches: 11. The CDR3 runs 14 residues. Germline V CDR1 and CDR2: LNHDA, SQIVND (reference sequence).

This chain joins TRBV5-1 and TRBJ2-7, with 10 bases aligning to TRBD1. V dropped 4 bases and J dropped 3; count of bases not matched to a gene: 7. CDR1 and CDR2 (germline): SGHRS, YFSETQ. There are 15 residues in the CDR3. CDR3 bases: TGCGCCAGCAGCAATAGACAGGGGGCTTACTACGAGCAGTACTTC. Its protein is CASSNRQGAYYEQYF.

The V gene is TRBV6-6, the J gene TRBJ1-2, with TRBD1 matching over 7 bases. Losses at the gene ends were 0 bases for V and 3 bases for J; bases not matched to a gene: 1. The germline CDR1 and CDR2 sequences are MNHNY and SVGAGI (reference sequence). This CDR3 has 14 amino acids. CDR3 nucleotide sequence: TGTGCCAGCAGTTACTCAGGGGGCCACTATGGCTACACCTTC. It is translated as CASSYSGGHYGYTF.

The chain employs TRBV5-1 and TRBJ2-7, with 7 bases that match TRBD1. The CDR3 runs to 12 residues. The trim removed 8 bases at V and 0 bases at J, leaving 2 bases unmatched. Germline V gene lookup returns CDR1 SGHRS and CDR2 YFSETQ. The CDR3 spells CASGQDSYEQYF. CDR3 in DNA: TGCGCCAGTGGACAGGACTCCTACGAGCAGTACTTC.

Only a few counts were recorded for this clone. The rearrangement uses TRBV6-1 and TRBJ2-7; TRBD2 might be the D (7 bases). The CDR3 is 15 residues long. Deletions cut 1 base from V and 6 bases from J, with 16 bases between. Germline CDR1 and CDR2: MNHNS and SASEGT. The CDR3 reads CASSEEGGGTGEQYF. Here the CDR3 DNA reads TGTGCCAGCAGTGAAGAAGGGGGGGGGACGGGCGAGCAGTACTTC.

This rearrangement joins TRBV28 to TRBJ1-1; weak D call: TRBD1 (5 bases). The CDR3 runs to 14 residues. V was shortened by 2 bases and J by 4 bases, with 11 bases between the two germline ends. Germline-derived CDR1 and CDR2 are MDHEN and SYDVKM. The CDR3 spells CASSLGGRATEAFF. The CDR3 region has the DNA TGTGCCAGCAGTTTAGGGGGGAGGGCCACTGAAGCTTTCTTT.

The gene calls are TRBV25-1 and TRBJ2-7, with 10 bases that match TRBD2. Germline loops: CDR1 MGHDK, CDR2 SYGVNS. The CDR3 is made up of 16 amino acids. V was pared by 1 base and J by 1 base, with 4 bases of the junction left unmatched. CDR3 in amino acids: CASSESSGSLSYEQYF. The DNA of the CDR3 is TGTGCCAGCAGTGAATCTAGCGGGAGCCTATCCTACGAGCAGTACTTC.

This clone appeared a single time. DNA of the CDR3: TGTGCCAGCTCCCCCACTTCGGACAGGTTGGAGTTCTTC. It codes for CASSPTSDRLEFF. The V and J genes are TRBV18 and TRBJ2-1; TRBD1 matches at 7 bases. The CDR3 has 13 amino acids. V lost 6 bases and J lost 14; bases outside the gene matches: 13. Looked up from germline, CDR1 is KGHSH and CDR2 is LQKENI.

This chain connects TRBV27 to TRBJ2-1; TRBD1 matches at 7 bases. The germline gives CDR1 MNHEY, CDR2 SMNVEV (reference sequence). The CDR3 runs 15 residues. V lost 1 base, J lost 11 bases, and 11 bases stayed unmatched. CDR3 DNA: TGTGCCAGCAGTTTATATTTCTCGCCGGACAGGCAGCAGTTCTTC. The encoded protein is CASSLYFSPDRQQFF.

This chain uses TRBV10-2 with TRBJ2-1; TRBD1 is a possible D gene (5 bases). CDR3 length: 14 amino acids. V lost 2 bases to trimming and J lost 5 bases, with 10 bases between them. CDR1 and CDR2 from the germline V gene are WSHSY and SAAADI. The chain's CDR3 is CASSEIQENNEQFF. DNA of the CDR3: TGCGCCAGCAGTGAGATACAGGAGAACAATGAGCAGTTCTTC.

The sample holds one count of this clone. This chain uses TRBV19 with TRBJ2-3, with D maybe TRBD1 (5 bases). The CDR3 is 13 amino acids. V lost 6 bases, J lost 5 bases, and 12 bases lay in between. CDR1 is LNHDA and CDR2 is SQIVND in the germline V gene (reference sequence). Here the CDR3 DNA reads TGTGCCAGTAGCCTGGGGCGAGGAGATACGCAGTATTTT. It is translated as CASSLGRGDTQYF.

V usage is TRBV5-1 and J usage is TRBJ2-6; TRBD2 matches 7 bases. V was clipped by 6 bases and J by 3 bases; unmatched bases: 15. CDR3 length: 18 residues. Germline CDR1 is SGHRS and CDR2 is YFSETQ. The CDR3 loop is CASTSFGLAAGGANVLTF. The CDR3 region has the DNA TGCGCCAGCACCTCCTTTGGGCTAGCGGCAGGTGGGGCCAACGTCCTGACTTTC.

There are a few counts of this clone. V usage is TRBV7-9 and J usage is TRBJ1-5; D may be TRBD1 (5 bases). V was trimmed by 6 bases and J by 5 bases, leaving 14 bases between them. This CDR3 spans 14 amino acids. CDR1 and CDR2 from the germline V gene are SEHNR and FQNEAQ (reference sequence). CDR3 amino acids: CASSPGGRYQPQHF. CDR3 nucleotide sequence: TGTGCCAGCAGTCCCGGGGGGAGGTATCAGCCCCAGCATTTT.

The V gene is TRBV10-3, the J gene TRBJ1-2; 9 bases agree with TRBD1. This CDR3 is 13 amino acids long. Germline CDR1 and CDR2: ENHRY and SYGVKD. J lost 6 bases, V lost 3 bases, and 2 bases had no gene match. DNA for the CDR3: TGTGCCATCAGTGACACAGGGGGCGATGGCTACACCTTC. It specifies CAISDTGGDGYTF.

This chain connects TRBV28 to TRBJ2-7; TRBD2 might be the D (6 bases). The CDR3 runs to 11 residues. V was trimmed by 3 bases and J by 6 bases, leaving 6 bases between them. Germline loops: CDR1 MDHEN, CDR2 SYDVKM. The CDR3 nucleotides are TGTGCCAGCAGTTTGGGAGGCGAGCAGTACTTC. As protein: CASSLGGEQYF.